The 20 T cell receptor beta chains below were found in one sample sequenced in a study of cytomegalovirus exposure and HLA in healthy donors. The PCR had 60 Vbeta and 13 Jbeta primers. Using immunoSEQ multiplex PCR, the repertoire was profiled, and TCRdb retains in-frame clones only, with some absent. The table shows 150,000 to 200,000 clones, with approximately 80% occurring only once. Sequenced input: PBMCs. The receptors were gathered from a middle-aged man in good health and CMV-seropositive.

This clone was seen more than once but under ten times. The chain employs TRBV6-1 and TRBJ2-1, with 11 bases that match TRBD2. Germline-derived CDR1 and CDR2 are MNHNS and SASEGT. The CDR3 consists of 15 residues. V lost 5 bases, J lost 3 bases, and 3 bases stayed unmatched. CDR3 coding DNA: TGTGCCAGCAGTACCGGGACTAGCGGCTACAATGAGCAGTTCTTC. It codes for CASSTGTSGYNEQFF.

The V call is TRBV6-5, the J call TRBJ2-1; a possible D gene is TRBD1 (5 bases). The CDR3 extends over 15 amino acids. The V and J ends lost 2 bases and 9 bases respectively, with 17 bases between them. CDR1 and CDR2 from the germline V gene are MNHEY and SVGAGI. CDR3 DNA: TGTGCCAGCAGTTACATAGCCCCAGGGTCTAGTGAGCAGTTCTTC. It specifies CASSYIAPGSSEQFF.

The chain joins TRBV5-4 to TRBJ1-2; D unresolved. This CDR3 has 17 amino acids. Germline-derived CDR1 and CDR2 are SGHNT and YYREEE (reference sequence). The V end was cut by 0 bases, the J end by 7 bases, with 22 bases between. The CDR3 DNA is TGTGCCAGCAGCTTGGGGCCAAGACGGGAAGCCGAGGGTGGCTACACCTTC. Residues: CASSLGPRREAEGGYTF.

This clone was seen a single time. This sequence joins TRBV7-9 and TRBJ2-1; a weak D match, TRBD1 (5 bases). This CDR3 region has 10 residues. Germline CDR1 and CDR2: SEHNR and FQNEAQ (reference sequence). Trimming took 10 bases from V and 8 from J, leaving 9 bases between them. CDR3 sequence (DNA): TGTGCCATCCAGGGCGATGAGCAGTTCTTC. Translating it yields CAIQGDEQFF.

The V call is TRBV9, the J call TRBJ2-5, with D perhaps matching TRBD2 (6 bases). The CDR3 totals 17 residues. Trimming took 3 bases from V and 5 from J, leaving 23 bases between them. The V gene's germline CDR1 is SGDLS and CDR2 YYNGEE. The CDR3 DNA reads TGTGCCAGCAGCGAGAGAGGTGGGGGGATATTAAGGGAGACCCAGTACTTC. This gives the protein CASSERGGGILRETQYF.

This clone was observed a single time. The V and J genes are TRBV27 and TRBJ1-2, with D perhaps TRBD1 (6 bases). Trimming took 5 bases from V and 5 from J, leaving 15 bases between them. Germline V lookup: CDR1 MNHEY, CDR2 SMNVEV (reference sequence). The length of the CDR3 is 14 residues. In DNA form, the CDR3 reads TGTGCCAGCAGTCCTACCGGGACAACTTATGGCTACACCTTC. Its translation: CASSPTGTTYGYTF.

The rearrangement joins TRBV10-3 to TRBJ2-5; 10 positions match TRBD1. The CDR3 sequence is 14 residues long. CDR1 ENHRY and CDR2 SYGVKD come from the germline V gene. Losses at the gene ends were 6 bases for V and 5 bases for J; bases not matched to a gene: 6. CDR3 loop: CAIRPGQGWETQYF. In nucleotides, the CDR3 is TGTGCCATCAGACCGGGACAGGGGTGGGAGACCCAGTACTTC.

This sequence joins TRBV6-6 and TRBJ2-6, with 9 bases matching TRBD1. Losses at the gene ends were 5 bases for V and 2 bases for J; bases not matched to a gene: 4. This CDR3 has 16 amino acids. From germline, CDR1 is MNHNY and CDR2 SVGAGI (reference sequence). The CDR3, as DNA: TGTGCCAGCAGTAACCGGGACAGGGCTGGGGCCAACGTCCTGACTTTC. The encoded protein is CASSNRDRAGANVLTF.

The rearrangement links TRBV6-4 to TRBJ2-3, with TRBD2 matching 8 bases. V shed 6 bases, J shed 5 bases, and the junction held 10 bases outside the gene matches. Looked up from germline, CDR1 is MRHNA and CDR2 is SNTAGT. This CDR3 spans 15 amino acids. This chain's CDR3 is CASSLSGTTGDTQYF. The CDR3 nucleotides are TGTGCCAGCAGCCTTAGCGGGACTACCGGAGATACGCAGTATTTT.

The chain uses TRBV6-5 and TRBJ2-3; 8 bases map to TRBD2. The length of the CDR3 is 15 residues. With V trimmed by 4 bases and J by 6 bases, 9 bases remained unmatched. In germline, CDR1 is MNHEY, CDR2 SVGAGI. CDR3 sequence: CASSFGSGVRDTQYF. CDR3 sequence (DNA): TGTGCCAGCAGTTTTGGTAGCGGGGTAAGGGATACGCAGTATTTT.

This clone was observed a few times. V gene TRBV5-4 combines with J gene TRBJ1-1; a possible D gene is TRBD1 (6 bases). Trimming stripped 4 bases from V and 0 bases from J, with 10 bases between. Germline V gene sequence: CDR1 SGHNT, CDR2 YYREEE (reference sequence). The CDR3 loop spans 14 amino acids. Written as DNA, the CDR3 is TGTGCCAGCAGCCTGGACAGCATGAACACTGAAGCTTTCTTT. It specifies CASSLDSMNTEAFF.

The genes are TRBV6-1 and TRBJ2-3, with a possible D match to TRBD1 (6 bases). V gave up 6 bases and J gave up 6 bases, with 19 bases separating them. CDR3 length equals 15 residues. Germline CDR1 reads MNHNS; CDR2 reads SASEGT. CDR3 sequence: CASRPFTGFGDTQYF. CDR3 DNA: TGTGCCAGCAGACCTTTTACAGGGTTCGGGGATACGCAGTATTTT.

This chain uses TRBV2 with TRBJ2-7; 9 positions agree with TRBD2. Losses at the gene ends were 3 bases for V and 2 bases for J; bases not matched to a gene: 5. This CDR3 has 15 amino acids. CDR1 and CDR2 (germline): SNHLY, FYNNEI. The CDR3 nucleotides are TGTGCCAGCAGTGATATAGGCGGGAGGGCCTACGAGCAGTACTTC. This encodes CASSDIGGRAYEQYF. The variable domain in full, completed from reference TRBV2 and TRBJ2-7, reads EPEVTQTPSHQVTQMGQEVILRCVPISNHLYFYWYRQILGQKVEFLVSFYNNEISEKSEIFDDQFSVERPDGSNFTLKIRSTKLEDSAMYFCASSDIGGRAYEQYFGPGTRLTVT.

Only one count was recorded for this clone. The genes are TRBV5-4 and TRBJ2-7, with TRBD2 matching 11 bases. V lost 4 bases, J lost 3 bases, and 6 bases stayed unmatched. This CDR3 is 15 amino acids long. The V gene's germline CDR1 is SGHNT and CDR2 YYREEE (reference sequence). DNA of the CDR3: TGTGCCAGCAGCCTAGGGACTAGCGGCCGCTACGAGCAGTACTTC. This codes for CASSLGTSGRYEQYF.

The chain recombines TRBV27 with TRBJ2-4, with TRBD2 matching over 7 bases. In germline, CDR1 is MNHEY, CDR2 SMNVEV (reference sequence). This CDR3 is built from 15 residues. After removal of 6 bases from V and 8 bases from J, the junction contained 13 bases not matched to a gene. The CDR3 DNA is TGTGCCAGCAGCCCCCGGGGGAGGGCGGTCGACATTCAGTACTTC. It translates to CASSPRGRAVDIQYF.

V and J are TRBV10-3 and TRBJ2-1, with 7 nucleotides matching TRBD2. Trimming cost V 3 bases and J 2 bases; bases outside gene matches: 7. This CDR3 region has 16 residues. Germline V gene lookup returns CDR1 ENHRY and CDR2 SYGVKD. The CDR3 here is CAISDRLAEAYNEQFF. Written as DNA, the CDR3 is TGTGCCATCAGTGATCGGCTAGCGGAGGCCTACAATGAGCAGTTCTTC.

This chain links TRBV5-4 with TRBJ2-3, with TRBD1 identical over 8 bases. Losses at the gene ends were 4 bases for V and 14 bases for J; bases not matched to a gene: 18. This CDR3 region has 15 residues. Germline CDR1 reads SGHNT; CDR2 reads YYREEE (reference sequence). The CDR3: CASSRTGQEVVGVYF. CDR3 DNA: TGTGCCAGCAGCCGGACAGGGCAGGAGGTAGTTGGAGTGTATTTT.

The chain carries TRBV6-6 and TRBJ2-5, with TRBD2 as a possible D gene (7 bases). CDR3 length: 14 residues. The germline CDR1 and CDR2 sequences are MNHNY and SVGAGI (reference sequence). V shed 6 bases and J shed 4 bases, with 15 bases lying between them. The chain's CDR3 is CASSLGGPPETQYF. CDR3 DNA sequence: TGTGCCAGCAGCTTGGGGGGGCCTCCAGAGACCCAGTACTTC.

The chain carries TRBV7-3 and TRBJ2-2, with 8 bases lining up with TRBD1. J gave up 3 bases and V 2 bases, and 8 bases lay outside the gene matches. The germline CDR1 and CDR2 sequences are SGHTA and FQGTGA. The CDR3 extends over 17 amino acids. In DNA form, the CDR3 reads TGTGCCAGCAGCTTACGACAGGGGAAAGCATACACCGGGGAGCTGTTTTTT. Encoded protein: CASSLRQGKAYTGELFF. Based on the CDR3 plus reference TRBV7-3 and TRBJ2-2, the full variable domain is GAGVSQTPSNKVTEKGKYVELRCDPISGHTALYWYRQSLGQGPEFLIYFQGTGAADDSGLPNDRFFAVRPEGSVSTLKIQRTERGDSAVYLCASSLRQGKAYTGELFFGEGSRLTVL.

This chain uses TRBV6-4 with TRBJ2-7; perhaps TRBD2 as D (6 bases). V was cut by 5 bases and J by 6 bases, with 14 bases left in between. The CDR3 covers 13 residues. Germline V gene lookup returns CDR1 MRHNA and CDR2 SNTAGT. The CDR3 DNA sequence: TGTGCCAGCAGTTACCCCCTGGGAGGCGAGCAGTACTTC. Translation: CASSYPLGGEQYF.